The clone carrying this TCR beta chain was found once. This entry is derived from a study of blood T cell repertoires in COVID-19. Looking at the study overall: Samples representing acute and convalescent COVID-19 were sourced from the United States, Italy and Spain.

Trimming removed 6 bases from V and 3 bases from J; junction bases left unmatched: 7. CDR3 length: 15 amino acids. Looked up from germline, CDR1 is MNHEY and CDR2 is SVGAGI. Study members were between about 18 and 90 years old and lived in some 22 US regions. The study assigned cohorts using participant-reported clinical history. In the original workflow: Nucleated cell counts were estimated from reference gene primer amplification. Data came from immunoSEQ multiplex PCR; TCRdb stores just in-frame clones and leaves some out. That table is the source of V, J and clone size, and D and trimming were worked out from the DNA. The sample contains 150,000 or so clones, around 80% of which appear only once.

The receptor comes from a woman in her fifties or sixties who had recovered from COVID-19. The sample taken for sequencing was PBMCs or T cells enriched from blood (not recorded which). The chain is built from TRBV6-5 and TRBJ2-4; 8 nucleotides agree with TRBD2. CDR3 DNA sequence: TGTGCCAGCAGGGAGACTAGCGCGAACAAAAACATTCAGTACTTC. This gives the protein CASRETSANKNIQYF.